Given below is one T cell receptor (beta chain) in context. The junction does not match germline at one end; this may be a read error. The source of the sample is a study of blood T cell repertoires in COVID-19. The germline V gene encodes CDR1 LNHNV and CDR2 YYDKDF (reference sequence). The CDR3 length is 15 residues. Profiled with immunoSEQ multiplex PCR; TCRdb holds only in-frame clones, not every one. The top ten hold roughly 2.3% of the sample, which has more than 250,000 clones, approximately 85% seen once. This TCR came from a man aged 30 to 45 who had recovered from COVID-19. The sequenced material came from PBMCs or T cells enriched from blood (not recorded which). The rearrangement links TRBV15 to TRBJ2-7, with TRBD2 matching over 7 bases. The CDR3 sequence: CATRRGGGASGEQYF. In DNA form, the CDR3 reads TGTGCCACCAGGAGAGGTGGCGGGGCTAGCGGCGAGCAGTACTTC.